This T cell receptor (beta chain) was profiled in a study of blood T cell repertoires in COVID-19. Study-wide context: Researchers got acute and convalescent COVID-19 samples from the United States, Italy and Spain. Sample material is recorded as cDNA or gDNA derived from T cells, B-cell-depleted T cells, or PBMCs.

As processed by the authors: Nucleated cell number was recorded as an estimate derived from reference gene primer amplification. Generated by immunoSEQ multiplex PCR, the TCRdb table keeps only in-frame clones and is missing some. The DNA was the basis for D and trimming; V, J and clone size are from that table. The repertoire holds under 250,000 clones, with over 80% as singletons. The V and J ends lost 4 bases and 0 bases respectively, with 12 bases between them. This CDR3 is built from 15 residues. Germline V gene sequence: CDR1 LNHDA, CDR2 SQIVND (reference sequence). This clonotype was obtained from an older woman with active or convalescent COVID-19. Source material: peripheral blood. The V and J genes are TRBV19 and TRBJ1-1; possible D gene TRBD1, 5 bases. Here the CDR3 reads CASSKPGGVNTEAFF. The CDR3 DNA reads TGTGCCAGTAGTAAACCTGGAGGGGTGAACACTGAAGCTTTCTTT.